This T cell receptor (beta chain) came from a study of cytomegalovirus exposure and HLA in healthy donors. Study-wide findings and caveats: Confirmation was obtained in vitro that a few CMV-associated chains are specific for CMV antigens.

The CDR3 consists of 21 residues. On this clone itself: The antigen remains undetermined.

PCR involved 60 Vbeta and 13 Jbeta primers. Profiled with immunoSEQ multiplex PCR; TCRdb holds only in-frame clones, not every one. The sample holds 150,000 to 200,000 clones, approximately 81% seen once. Sequencing was carried out using PBMCs. This TCR came from a woman between 45 and 60 years old in good health and CMV-seronegative. The V and J genes are TRBV21-1 and TRBJ2-3; TRBD1 is the table's D call, not checked against the DNA. TRBV21-1 is a listed pseudogene. The CDR3 DNA follows: TGTGCCAGCAGCAAATATATAGGACGAGAACAGGGGAGTGGGGGCACAGATACGCAGTATTTT. It yields the protein CASSKYIGREQGSGGTDTQYF.